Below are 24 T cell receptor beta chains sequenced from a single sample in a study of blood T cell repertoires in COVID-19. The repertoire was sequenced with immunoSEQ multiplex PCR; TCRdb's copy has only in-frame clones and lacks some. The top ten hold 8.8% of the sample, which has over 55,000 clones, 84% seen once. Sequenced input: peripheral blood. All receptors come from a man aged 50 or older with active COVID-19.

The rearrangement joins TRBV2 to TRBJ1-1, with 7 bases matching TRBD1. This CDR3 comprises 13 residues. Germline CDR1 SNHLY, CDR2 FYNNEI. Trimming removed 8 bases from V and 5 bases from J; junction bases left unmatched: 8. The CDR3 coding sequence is TGTGCCAGCGGACAAGAACAGGGGACTGAAGCTTTCTTT. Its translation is CASGQEQGTEAFF.

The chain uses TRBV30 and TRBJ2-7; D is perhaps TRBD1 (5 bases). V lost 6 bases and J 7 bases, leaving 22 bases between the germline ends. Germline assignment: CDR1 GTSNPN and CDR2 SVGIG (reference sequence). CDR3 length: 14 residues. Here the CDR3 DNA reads TGTGCCTGCACCTTCACAGGTATGGTGCGGGAGCAGTACTTC. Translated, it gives CACTFTGMVREQYF.

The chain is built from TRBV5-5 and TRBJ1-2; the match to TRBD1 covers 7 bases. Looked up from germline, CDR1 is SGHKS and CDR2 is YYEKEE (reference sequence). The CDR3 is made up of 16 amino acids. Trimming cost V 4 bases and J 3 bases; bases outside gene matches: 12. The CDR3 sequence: CASSLQDRLVDYGYTF. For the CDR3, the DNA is TGTGCCAGCAGCCTTCAGGACAGGCTGGTTGACTATGGCTACACCTTC.

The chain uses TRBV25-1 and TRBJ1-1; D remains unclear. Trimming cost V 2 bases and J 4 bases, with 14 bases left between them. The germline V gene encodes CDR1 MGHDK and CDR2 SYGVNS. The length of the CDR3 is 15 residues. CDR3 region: CASSEGRSGGTEAFF. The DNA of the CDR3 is TGTGCCAGCAGTGAAGGGAGATCGGGAGGCACTGAAGCTTTCTTT.

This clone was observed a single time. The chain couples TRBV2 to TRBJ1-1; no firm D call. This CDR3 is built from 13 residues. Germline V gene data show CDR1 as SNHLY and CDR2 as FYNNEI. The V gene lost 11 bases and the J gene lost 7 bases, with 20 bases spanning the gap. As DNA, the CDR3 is TGTGCCGGAAGAGGCAGCGCGGGCAGTGAAGCTTTCTTT. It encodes CAGRGSAGSEAFF. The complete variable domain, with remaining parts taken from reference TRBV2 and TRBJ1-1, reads EPEVTQTPSHQVTQMGQEVILRCVPISNHLYFYWYRQILGQKVEFLVSFYNNEISEKSEIFDDQFSVERPDGSNFTLKIRSTKLEDSAMYFCAGRGSAGSEAFFGQGTRLTVV.

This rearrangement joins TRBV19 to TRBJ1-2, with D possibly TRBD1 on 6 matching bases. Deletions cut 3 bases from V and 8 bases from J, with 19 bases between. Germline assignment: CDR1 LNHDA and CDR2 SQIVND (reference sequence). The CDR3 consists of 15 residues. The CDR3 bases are TGTGCCAGTAGTATCATAGGGCCAACAGGGAGCGGCTACACCTTC. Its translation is CASSIIGPTGSGYTF.

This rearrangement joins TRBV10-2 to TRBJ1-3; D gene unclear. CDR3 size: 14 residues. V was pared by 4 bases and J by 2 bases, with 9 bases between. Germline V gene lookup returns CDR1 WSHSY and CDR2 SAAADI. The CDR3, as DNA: TGCGCCAGCAGTGCATCACTTGCTGGAAACACCATATATTTT. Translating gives CASSASLAGNTIYF.

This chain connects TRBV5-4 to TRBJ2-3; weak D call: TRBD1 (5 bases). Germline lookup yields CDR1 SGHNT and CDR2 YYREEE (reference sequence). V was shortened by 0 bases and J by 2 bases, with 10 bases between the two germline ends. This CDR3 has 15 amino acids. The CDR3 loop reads CASSLGWGSTDTQYF. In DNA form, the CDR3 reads TGTGCCAGCAGCTTGGGTTGGGGCTCCACAGATACGCAGTATTTT.

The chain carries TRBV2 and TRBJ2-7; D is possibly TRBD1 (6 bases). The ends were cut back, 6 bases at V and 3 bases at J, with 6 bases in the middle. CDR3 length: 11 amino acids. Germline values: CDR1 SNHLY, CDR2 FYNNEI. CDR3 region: CASSRGYEQYF. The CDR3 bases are TGTGCCAGCAGCAGGGGCTACGAGCAGTACTTC.

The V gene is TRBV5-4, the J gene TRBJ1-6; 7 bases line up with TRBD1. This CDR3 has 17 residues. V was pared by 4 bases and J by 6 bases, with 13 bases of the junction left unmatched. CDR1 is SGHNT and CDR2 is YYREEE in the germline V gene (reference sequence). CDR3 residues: CASSQRDSPRTNSPLHF. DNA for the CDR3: TGTGCCAGCAGCCAGAGGGACAGCCCGAGGACTAATTCACCCCTCCACTTT.

The CDR3 sequence: CASSLNRVAGELFF. DNA of the CDR3: TGTGCCAGCAGCTTAAACCGGGTCGCCGGGGAGCTGTTTTTT. The genes are TRBV7-2 and TRBJ2-2; D is unresolved. The CDR3 covers 14 residues. Trimming pared 2 bases from V and 6 bases from J, leaving 10 bases between. Germline V gene lookup returns CDR1 SGHTA and CDR2 FQGNSA.

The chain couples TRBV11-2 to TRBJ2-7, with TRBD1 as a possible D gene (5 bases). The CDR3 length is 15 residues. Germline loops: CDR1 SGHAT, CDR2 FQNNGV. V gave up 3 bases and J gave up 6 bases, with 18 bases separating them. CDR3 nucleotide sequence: TGTGCCAGCAGCTTCCGGACACCTCTTATGTCCGAGCAGTACTTC. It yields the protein CASSFRTPLMSEQYF.

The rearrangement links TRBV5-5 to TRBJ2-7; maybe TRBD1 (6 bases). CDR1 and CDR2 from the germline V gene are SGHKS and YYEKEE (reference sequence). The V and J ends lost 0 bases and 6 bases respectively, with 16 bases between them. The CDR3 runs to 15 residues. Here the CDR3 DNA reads TGTGCCAGCAGCTTGGCCAGGGGAGTCCTCTCCGAGCAGTACTTC. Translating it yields CASSLARGVLSEQYF.

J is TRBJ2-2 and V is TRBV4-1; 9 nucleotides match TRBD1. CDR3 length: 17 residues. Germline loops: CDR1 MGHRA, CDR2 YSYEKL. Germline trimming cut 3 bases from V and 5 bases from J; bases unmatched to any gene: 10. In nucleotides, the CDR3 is TGCGCCAGCAGCCATGCCCGGGACAGGGTAGCAACCGGGGAGCTGTTTTTT. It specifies CASSHARDRVATGELFF.

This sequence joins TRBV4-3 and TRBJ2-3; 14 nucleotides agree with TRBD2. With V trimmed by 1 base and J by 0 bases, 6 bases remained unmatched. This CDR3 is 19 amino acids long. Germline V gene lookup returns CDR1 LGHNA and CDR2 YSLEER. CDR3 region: CASSQGRTSGGTSTDTQYF. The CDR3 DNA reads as TGCGCCAGCAGCCAAGGCAGGACTAGCGGGGGGACCAGCACAGATACGCAGTATTTT.

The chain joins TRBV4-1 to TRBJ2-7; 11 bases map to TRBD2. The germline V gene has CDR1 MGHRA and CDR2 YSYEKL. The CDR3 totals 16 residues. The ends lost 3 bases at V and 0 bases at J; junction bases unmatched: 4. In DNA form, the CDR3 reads TGCGCCAGCAGCCACCAGGGACTAGCGGTCTCCTACGAGCAGTACTTC. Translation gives CASSHQGLAVSYEQYF.

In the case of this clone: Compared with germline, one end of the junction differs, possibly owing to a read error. Here the CDR3 reads CASSLAAFRGDEQFF. CDR3 DNA: TGTGCCAGCAGCCTAGCGGCTTTCAGAGGCGATGAGCAGTTCTTC. This chain joins TRBV7-2 and TRBJ2-1; TRBD2 agrees at 7 bases. CDR3 length equals 15 residues. CDR1 and CDR2 from the germline V gene are SGHTA and FQGNSA. Drawing the rest from reference TRBV7-2 and TRBJ2-1, the complete variable domain is GAGVSQSPSNKVTEKGKDVELRCDPISGHTALYWYRQSLGQGLEFLIYFQGNSAPDKSGLPSDRFSAERTGGSVSTLTIQRTQQEDSAVYLCASSLAAFRGDEQFFGPGTRLTVL.

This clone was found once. The CDR3 nucleotides are TGCGCCAGCAGTGGAACCGACAGGGCTACTAATGAAAAACTGTTTTTT. This codes for CASSGTDRATNEKLFF. The V gene is TRBV10-2, the J gene TRBJ1-4; TRBD1 aligns across 7 bases. With 4 bases clipped from V and 2 bases from J, the junction kept 7 bases outside the gene matches. CDR3 length: 16 residues. The germline CDR1 and CDR2 sequences are WSHSY and SAAADI.

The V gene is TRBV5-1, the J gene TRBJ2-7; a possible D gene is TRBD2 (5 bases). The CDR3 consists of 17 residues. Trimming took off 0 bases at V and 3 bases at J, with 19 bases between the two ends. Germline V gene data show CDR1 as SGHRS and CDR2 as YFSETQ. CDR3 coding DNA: TGCGCCAGCAGCTTGGCCGGTTGGAGGAGGAAGCTCTACGAGCAGTACTTC. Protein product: CASSLAGWRRKLYEQYF.

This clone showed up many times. Here the CDR3 DNA reads TGTGCCAGCAGCCAAGTACTCCTTACCCCCTCCGAGCAGTACTTC. Its protein is CASSQVLLTPSEQYF. V gene TRBV14 combines with J gene TRBJ2-7, with unresolved D. The CDR3 is made up of 15 amino acids. The V and J ends lost 1 base and 6 bases respectively, with 16 bases between them. CDR1 SGHDN and CDR2 FVKESK come from the germline V gene.

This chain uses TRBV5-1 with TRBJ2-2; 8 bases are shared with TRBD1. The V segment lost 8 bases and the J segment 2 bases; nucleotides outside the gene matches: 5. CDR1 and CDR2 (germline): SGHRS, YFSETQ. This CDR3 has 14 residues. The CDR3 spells CASGQGLNTGELFF. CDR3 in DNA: TGCGCCAGTGGACAGGGACTTAACACCGGGGAGCTGTTTTTT.

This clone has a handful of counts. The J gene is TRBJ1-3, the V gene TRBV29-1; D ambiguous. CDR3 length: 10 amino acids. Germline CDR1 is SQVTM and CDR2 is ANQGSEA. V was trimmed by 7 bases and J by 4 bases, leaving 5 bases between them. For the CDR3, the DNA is TGCAGCGCCGTCGGAAACACCATATATTTT. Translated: CSAVGNTIYF.

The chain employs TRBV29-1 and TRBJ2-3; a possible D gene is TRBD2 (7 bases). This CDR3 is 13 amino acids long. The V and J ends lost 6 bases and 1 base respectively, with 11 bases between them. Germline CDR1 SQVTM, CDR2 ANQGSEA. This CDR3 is CSVGGLRTDTQYF. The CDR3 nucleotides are TGCAGCGTAGGGGGACTACGCACAGATACGCAGTATTTT.

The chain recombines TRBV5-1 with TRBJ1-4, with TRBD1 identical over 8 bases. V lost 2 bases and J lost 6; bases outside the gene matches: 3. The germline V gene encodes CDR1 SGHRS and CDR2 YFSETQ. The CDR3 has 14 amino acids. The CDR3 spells CASSFGQGYEKLFF. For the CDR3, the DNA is TGCGCCAGCAGCTTCGGACAGGGTTATGAAAAACTGTTTTTT.